This T cell receptor (beta chain) was found in a study of siplizumab effects on memory and regulatory T cells. TCRdb keeps only in-frame clones here, not all; method: immunoSEQ multiplex PCR. The table has some 100,000 clones, 80% to 95% seen once; the top ten hold around 6.5%. This clone occurred once. Its matching antigen is unknown. V dropped 0 bases and J dropped 7; count of bases not matched to a gene: 4. Germline V lookup: CDR1 MRHNA, CDR2 SNTAGT. The CDR3 consists of 15 residues. Study results and limitations: Apparently more diverse than memory cells, naive T cells also seemed major alloresponse contributors.

The sequenced sample consisted of CD8+ T cells sorted from blood. The sequence derives from a human donor in good health. The rearrangement links TRBV6-4 to TRBJ2-1; 9 bases line up with TRBD2. CDR3 sequence reads: CASSDSSGGGNEQFF. The CDR3 coding sequence is TGTGCCAGCAGTGACTCTAGCGGGGGTGGTAATGAGCAGTTCTTC.